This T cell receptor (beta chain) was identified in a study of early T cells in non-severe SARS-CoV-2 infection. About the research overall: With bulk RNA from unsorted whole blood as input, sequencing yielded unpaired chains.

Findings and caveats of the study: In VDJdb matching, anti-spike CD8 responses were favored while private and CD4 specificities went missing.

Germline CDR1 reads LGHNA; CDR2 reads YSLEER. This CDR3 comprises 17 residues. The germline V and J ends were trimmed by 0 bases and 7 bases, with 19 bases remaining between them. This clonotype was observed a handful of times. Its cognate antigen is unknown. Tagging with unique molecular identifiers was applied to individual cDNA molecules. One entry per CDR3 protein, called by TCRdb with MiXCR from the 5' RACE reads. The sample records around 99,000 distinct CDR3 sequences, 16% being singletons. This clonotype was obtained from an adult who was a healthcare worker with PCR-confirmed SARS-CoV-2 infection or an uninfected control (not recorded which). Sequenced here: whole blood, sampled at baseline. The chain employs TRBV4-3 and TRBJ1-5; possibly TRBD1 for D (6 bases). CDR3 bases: TGCGCCAGCAGCCAAGACCACCCCGCGGGACACTTGCAGCCCCAGCATTTT. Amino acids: CASSQDHPAGHLQPQHF.